The 4 T cell receptor beta chains given below trace back to one sample, sequenced in a study of T cells in Graves' hyperthyroidism and ophthalmopathy. TCR beta CDR3 regions were amplified from RNA. An initial round of RT-PCR targeting the TCR CDR3 relied on the HTBI primer set. TCRdb analysed the multiplex PCR reads with MiXCR anew, one entry per CDR3 protein. This table has about 290,000 distinct CDR3 sequences, approximately 13% appearing once. What was sequenced was blood. These TCRs come from a woman aged 40 to 55 with Graves' hyperthyroidism.

At least ten counts were recorded for this clonotype. The chain carries TRBV3-1 and TRBJ2-5, with no clear D. The CDR3 has 14 amino acids. V was shortened by 1 base and J by 0 bases, with 6 bases between the two germline ends. Germline values: CDR1 LGHDT, CDR2 YNNKEL (reference sequence). The DNA of the CDR3 is TGTGCCAGCAGCCAAGGGTCCCACCAAGAGACCCAGTACTTC. Translation gives CASSQGSHQETQYF.

This clonotype was seen repeatedly, ten times or more. V usage is TRBV6-1 and J usage is TRBJ1-5; D uncertain. With 6 bases removed from V and 4 bases from J, the gap between germline ends came to 16 bases. The CDR3 has 15 amino acids. Per the germline V gene, CDR1 is MNHNS and CDR2 is SASEGT. CDR3 DNA: TGTGCCAGCAGCGAACGGGTGGGAAGGAATCAGCCCCAGCATTTT. Translated, it gives CASSERVGRNQPQHF.

The V gene is TRBV5-4, the J gene TRBJ1-1, with 7 bases matching TRBD1. Losses at the gene ends were 3 bases for V and 0 bases for J; bases not matched to a gene: 5. CDR3 length: 15 residues. CDR1 is SGHNT, CDR2 YYREEE, per germline (reference sequence). CDR3 in amino acids: CASSYRGRMNTEAFF. CDR3 DNA: TGTGCCAGCAGCTACAGGGGAAGGATGAACACTGAAGCTTTCTTT. Based on the CDR3 plus reference TRBV5-4 and TRBJ1-1, the full variable domain is ETGVTQSPTHLIKTRGQQVTLRCSSQSGHNTVSWYQQALGQGPQFIFQYYREEENGRGNFPPRFSGLQFPNYSSELNVNALELDDSALYLCASSYRGRMNTEAFFGQGTRLTVV.

This clonotype was seen repeatedly, ten times or more. The gene calls are TRBV30 and TRBJ2-3; D call uncertain. The germline V gene encodes CDR1 GTSNPN and CDR2 SVGIG (reference sequence). This CDR3 spans 12 amino acids. Trimming stripped 2 bases from V and 7 bases from J, with 10 bases between. CDR3 sequence reads: CAWSPLKNTQYF. The DNA for the CDR3 is TGTGCCTGGAGTCCCCTCAAAAATACGCAGTATTTT.